This TCR beta chain derives from a study of T cells in Graves' hyperthyroidism and ophthalmopathy. Findings and caveats of the study: Researchers report that a 13 V-J model separated ophthalmopathy from stable hyperthyroidism. Blood also contained most expanded thyroid clonotypes above 0.001.

From RNA transcripts, TCR beta CDR3 regions were amplified. When the TCR CDR3 underwent first-round RT-PCR, the HTBI primer set was used. TCRdb called the multiplex PCR reads again in MiXCR, with one record for every CDR3 protein. The sample lists around 35,000 distinct CDR3 sequences, around 50% occurring once. There are 13 residues in the CDR3. Germline values: CDR1 DFQATT, CDR2 SNEGSKA (reference sequence). Between the trimmed V and J ends, which lost 4 bases and 7 bases, there was a span of 16 bases. This clonotype is medium-sized in the sample. Its antigen is unknown. J is TRBJ1-2 and V is TRBV20-1; the D gene is possibly TRBD1 (5 bases). The clonotype was recovered from a man aged 40-50 years with Graves' ophthalmopathy. The specimen sequenced was blood. The CDR3 sequence: CSAISQALSGYTF. The CDR3 DNA sequence: TGCAGTGCTATCTCACAGGCGTTAAGTGGCTACACCTTC.